In this sample, the clone carrying this T cell receptor (beta chain) turned up a few times. 5'-RACE, quantitative and with molecular barcodes, yielded the TCR beta libraries. MiXCR, run by TCRdb on the 5' RACE reads, gives a single entry per CDR3 protein. The sample records approximately 150,000 distinct CDR3 sequences, about a third being singletons. This sample stems from a study of CD8 T cells in ankylosing spondylitis. V lost 4 bases, J lost 7 bases, and 10 bases stayed unmatched. Germline values: CDR1 LNHDA, CDR2 SQIVND (reference sequence). The CDR3 totals 16 residues. The V gene is TRBV19, the J gene TRBJ2-1, with TRBD2 matching over 10 bases. The receptor's source is a male donor with ankylosing spondylitis. Sequencing was done on a sample of synovial fluid, either unsorted or a sorted T cell fraction (not recorded which). As DNA, the CDR3 is TGTGCCAGTAGTAAAGCACCTAGCGGGAGTGGAAATGAGCAGTTCTTC. Translation: CASSKAPSGSGNEQFF.